This T cell receptor beta chain was recorded in a study of blood T cell repertoires in COVID-19. Turning to the study itself: Sample material is recorded as cDNA or gDNA derived from T cells, B-cell-depleted T cells, or PBMCs.

Per the original data handling: Amplification from reference gene primers served as the basis for estimated nucleated cell counts. TCRdb's copy holds only in-frame clones and misses some; the assay was immunoSEQ multiplex PCR. D and trimming were read from the DNA, whereas the V and J calls and clone size are those reported in that table. The sample yields about 270,000 clones, approximately 89% seen once. This CDR3 has 15 residues. J lost 6 bases, V lost 6 bases, and 14 bases had no gene match. Per germline, CDR1 MNHEY and CDR2 SVGAGI. The cohort comprised adults aged about 18 to 90 years residing in 20 to 25 US areas.

This TCR derives from a man aged 40-55 years who had been exposed to COVID-19. The V gene is TRBV6-5, the J gene TRBJ2-7; 7 nucleotides match TRBD1. Sequencing input: PBMCs or T cells enriched from blood (not recorded which). CDR3 coding DNA: TGTGCCAGCAGCCGGACAACAGGGGATCTACGCGAGCAGTACTTC. Amino acid sequence: CASSRTTGDLREQYF.